This section outlines one T cell receptor beta chain sequence together with its context. Its antigen is undetermined. The germline V gene has CDR1 SGHDT and CDR2 YYEEEE. The CDR3 loop spans 15 amino acids. The ends were cut back, 0 bases at V and 6 bases at J, with 15 bases in the middle. This entry belongs to a study of T cell responses to AZD1222 COVID-19 vaccine. Study-level findings and limits: Sampled repertoires all dated from after the peak T cell response. White British ancestry dominated among donors, who included more females, and clonal diversity was possibly underestimated. As reported, nearly half of all spike-specific TCRs target variant regions that are unmutated. A rise in Spike-specific TCR breadth and depth followed two AZD1222 doses.

Profiled with immunoSEQ multiplex PCR; TCRdb holds only in-frame clones, not every one. This sample carries 84,000 or so clones, around 91% of them seen once, and the ten largest clones take roughly 5.6%. The sample here was peripheral blood, taken on day 0 of MenACWY control vaccination. The chain joins TRBV5-6 to TRBJ1-2, with D perhaps TRBD1 (5 bases). The source of this sequence is an adult in good health. CDR3 nucleotides: TGTGCCAGCAGCTTGGGTCTCAGGGCTTTAAATGGCTACACCTTC. It encodes CASSLGLRALNGYTF.